This TCR beta chain was sequenced for a study of regulatory T cells in long-lasting Graves disease. Libraries of TCR beta came from iRepertoire HTBI primers plus Arm-PCR of CDR3 regions. MiXCR, applied by TCRdb to the multiplex PCR reads, yields one record per CDR3 protein. The repertoire holds around 450,000 distinct CDR3 sequences, with around a fifth as singletons. Time point of the sample: persistent/refractory GD, antithyroid drugs over 5 years with positive TRAb. Isolated PBMC RNA provided the starting material for the TCR library. With EDTA tubes as the receptacles, about 9.2 milliliters of peripheral blood were drawn. Study-level points and caveats: With persistent disease, TRBV28, TRBJ1-2 and TRBJ2-5 were the favored segments. Those with persistent Graves' had less TCR diversity than newly diagnosed patients.

Trimming cost V 3 bases and J 5 bases, with 8 bases left between them. The CDR3 consists of 12 residues. The germline CDR1 and CDR2 sequences are SNHLY and FYNNEI. In its sample, this clonotype was seen many times. The antigen remains unidentified. The sample here was peripheral blood mononuclear cells (PBMCs), taken when the disease was refractory, from a patient treated with antithyroid drugs. The gene calls are TRBV2 and TRBJ2-7, with D possibly being TRBD1 (6 bases). This clonotype was sampled from a female donor with Graves disease. CDR3 nucleotides: TGTGCCAGCAGTGACAGGGGCGACGAGCAGTACTTC. Residues: CASSDRGDEQYF.